Given below is one TCR beta chain in context. Profiling relied on immunoSEQ multiplex PCR, and the TCRdb table lists in-frame clones only, not all of them. The sample records about 130,000 clones, approximately 90% being singletons. The V and J ends lost 8 bases and 6 bases respectively, with 14 bases between them. The CDR3 contains 12 residues. Germline V lookup: CDR1 MDHEN, CDR2 SYDVKM. These data originate in a study of control samples from healthy donors and cancer patients. The receptor was isolated from a man aged 45 to 65 in good health. The source material was blood. The chain carries TRBV28 and TRBJ2-7; D is ambiguous. In DNA form, the CDR3 reads TGTGCCAGCTGCAACCAGACGAGCGAGCAGTACTTC. Translated: CASCNQTSEQYF.